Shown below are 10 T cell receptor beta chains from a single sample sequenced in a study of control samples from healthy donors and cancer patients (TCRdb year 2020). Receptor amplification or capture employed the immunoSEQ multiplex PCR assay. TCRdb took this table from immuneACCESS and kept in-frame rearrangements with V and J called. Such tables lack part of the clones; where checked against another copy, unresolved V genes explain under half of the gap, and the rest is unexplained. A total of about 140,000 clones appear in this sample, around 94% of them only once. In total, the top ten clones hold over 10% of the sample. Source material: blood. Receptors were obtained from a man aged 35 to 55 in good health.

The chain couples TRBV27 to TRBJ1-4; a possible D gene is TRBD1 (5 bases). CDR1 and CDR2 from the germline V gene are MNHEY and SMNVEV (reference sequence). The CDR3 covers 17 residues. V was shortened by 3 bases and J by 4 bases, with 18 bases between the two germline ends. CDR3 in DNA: TGTGCCAGCAGTTTTGGGGCTGGCCGACTGGATAATGAAAAACTGTTTTTT. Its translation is CASSFGAGRLDNEKLFF. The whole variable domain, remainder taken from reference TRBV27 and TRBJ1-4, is EAQVTQNPRYLITVTGKKLTVTCSQNMNHEYMSWYRQDPGLGLRQIYYSMNVEVTDKGDVPEGYKVSRKEKRNFPLILESPSPNQTSLYFCASSFGAGRLDNEKLFFGSGTQLSVL.

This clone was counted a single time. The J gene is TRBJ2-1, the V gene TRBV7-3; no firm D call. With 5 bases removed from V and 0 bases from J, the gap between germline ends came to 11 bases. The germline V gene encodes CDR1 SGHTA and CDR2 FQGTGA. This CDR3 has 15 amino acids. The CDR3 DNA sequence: TGTGCCAGCAGCGCGACGGTGAGCTCCTACAATGAGCAGTTCTTC. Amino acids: CASSATVSSYNEQFF.

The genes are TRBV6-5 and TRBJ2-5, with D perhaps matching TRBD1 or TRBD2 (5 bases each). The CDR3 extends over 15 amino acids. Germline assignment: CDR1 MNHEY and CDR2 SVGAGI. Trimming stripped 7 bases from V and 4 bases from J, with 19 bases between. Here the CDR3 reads CASTVARGGSETQYF. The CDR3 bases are TGTGCCAGCACCGTCGCGAGGGGTGGGTCAGAGACCCAGTACTTC.

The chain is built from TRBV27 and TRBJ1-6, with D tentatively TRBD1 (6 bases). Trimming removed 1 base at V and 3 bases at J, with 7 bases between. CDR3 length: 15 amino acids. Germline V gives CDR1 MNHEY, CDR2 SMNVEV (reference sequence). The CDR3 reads CASSLYRDYNSPLHF. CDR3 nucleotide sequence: TGTGCCAGCAGTTTATACAGGGACTATAATTCACCCCTCCACTTT.

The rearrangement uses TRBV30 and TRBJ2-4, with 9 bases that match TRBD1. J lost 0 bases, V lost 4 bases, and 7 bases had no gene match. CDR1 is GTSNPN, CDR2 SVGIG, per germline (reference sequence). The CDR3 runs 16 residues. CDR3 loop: CAWTPGQGLAKNIQYF. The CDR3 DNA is TGTGCCTGGACCCCTGGACAGGGGCTAGCCAAAAACATTCAGTACTTC.

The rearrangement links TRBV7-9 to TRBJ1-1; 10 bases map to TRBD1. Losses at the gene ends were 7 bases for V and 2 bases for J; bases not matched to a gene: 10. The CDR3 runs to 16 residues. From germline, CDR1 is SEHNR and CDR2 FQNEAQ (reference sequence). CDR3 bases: TGTGCCAGCACCGACACCGGGACAGGGGTCAACACTGAAGCTTTCTTT. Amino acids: CASTDTGTGVNTEAFF.

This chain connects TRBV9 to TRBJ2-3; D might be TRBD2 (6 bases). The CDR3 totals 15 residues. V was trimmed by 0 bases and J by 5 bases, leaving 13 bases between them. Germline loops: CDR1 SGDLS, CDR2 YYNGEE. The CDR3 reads CASSVVSGGVDTQYF. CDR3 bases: TGTGCCAGCAGCGTAGTGAGCGGAGGGGTAGATACGCAGTATTTT.

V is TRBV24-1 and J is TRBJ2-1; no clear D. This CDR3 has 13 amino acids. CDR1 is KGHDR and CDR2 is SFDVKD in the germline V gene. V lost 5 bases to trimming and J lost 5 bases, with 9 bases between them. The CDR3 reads CATSVRRNNEQFF. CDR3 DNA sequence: TGTGCCACCAGTGTCCGGAGAAACAATGAGCAGTTCTTC.

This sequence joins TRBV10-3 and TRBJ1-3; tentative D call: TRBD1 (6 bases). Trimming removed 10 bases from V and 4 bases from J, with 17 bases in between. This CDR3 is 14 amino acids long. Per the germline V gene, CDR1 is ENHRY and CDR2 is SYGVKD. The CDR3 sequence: CATRGGQGGNTIYF. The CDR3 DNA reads TGTGCCACCCGAGGCGGGCAGGGGGGAAACACCATATATTTT.

The CDR3 sequence: CASSTGSRGAHEQYF. Here the CDR3 DNA reads TGCGCCAGCAGCACCGGGTCTCGGGGGGCCCACGAGCAGTACTTC. The V call is TRBV4-1, the J call TRBJ2-7, with TRBD2 as a possible D gene (7 bases). CDR1 is MGHRA, CDR2 YSYEKL, per germline. V dropped 5 bases and J dropped 5 bases, with 19 bases sitting between them. This CDR3 has 15 residues.